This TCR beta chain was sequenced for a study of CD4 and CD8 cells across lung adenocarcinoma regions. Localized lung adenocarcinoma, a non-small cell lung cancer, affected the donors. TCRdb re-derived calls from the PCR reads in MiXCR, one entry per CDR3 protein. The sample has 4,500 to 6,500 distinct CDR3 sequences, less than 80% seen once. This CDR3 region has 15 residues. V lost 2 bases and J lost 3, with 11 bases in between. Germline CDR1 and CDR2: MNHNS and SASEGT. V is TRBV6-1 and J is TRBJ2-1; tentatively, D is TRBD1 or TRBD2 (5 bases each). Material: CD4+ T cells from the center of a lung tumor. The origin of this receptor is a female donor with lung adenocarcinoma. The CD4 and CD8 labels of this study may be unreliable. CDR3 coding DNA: TGTGCCAGCAGTGAACCGGGACGGAACTACAATGAGCAGTTCTTC. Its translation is CASSEPGRNYNEQFF.